This T cell receptor (beta chain) was identified during a study of T cell responses to AZD1222 COVID-19 vaccine. Study as a whole: Pooled samples include second doses given at about 4 or 12 weeks.

In regard to this clone: Its specificity is unknown.

The repertoire was sequenced with immunoSEQ multiplex PCR; TCRdb's copy has only in-frame clones and lacks some. This sample has 150,000 to 160,000 clones, with about 92% found just once. Trimming removed 5 bases at V and 2 bases at J, with 16 bases between. This CDR3 contains 16 residues. Per germline, CDR1 SGHTA and CDR2 FQGNSA. Study observations and caveats: The peak T cell response came first, and repertoires were sampled only after it. The breadth and depth of Spike-specific TCRs increased once two AZD1222 doses had been given.

Material: peripheral blood, obtained on day 0 of AZD1222 vaccination. V usage is TRBV7-2 and J usage is TRBJ1-3, with D possibly being TRBD1 (6 bases). This receptor was taken from an adult in good health. The CDR3 DNA reads as TGTGCCAGCAGCCATAACCCAACAGGGACTGGAAACACCATATATTTT. As protein: CASSHNPTGTGNTIYF.